The rows below give T cell receptor beta chains drawn from one sample of a study of blood T cell repertoires in COVID-19. Libraries were prepared by immunoSEQ multiplex PCR; TCRdb keeps only in-frame clonotypes and omits some of them. The sample has roughly 64,000 clones; about 76% are singletons. Sequenced sample: peripheral blood. The receptors were gathered from a human donor in a cohort sampled during active COVID-19. Both conserved end residues are part of each CDR3. Each record gives: V gene, clone size, D gene, J gene, CDR3 protein, CDR3 DNA. The D gene is left open where the match is weak. Some rows mark clone size as missing; the rest say once, few, many or name a class of expanded clone.

>TRBV6-1|NA|TRBD2|TRBJ2-1
CASSELGGGANEQFF
TGTGCCAGCAGTGAACTTGGCGGGGGGGCGAATGAGCAGTTCTTC
>TRBV4-1|NA|TRBD2|TRBJ2-1
CASSQEGLAGYNEQFF
TGCGCCAGCAGCCAAGAGGGACTAGCGGGTTACAATGAGCAGTTCTTC
>TRBV28|NA|TRBD1|TRBJ1-1
CASRSDRGWTEAFF
TGTGCCAGCAGATCGGACAGGGGCTGGACTGAAGCTTTCTTT
>TRBV7-2|NA|NA|TRBJ2-2
CASSLALAGGELFF
TGTGCCAGCAGCTTAGCATTAGCCGGCGGGGAGCTGTTTTTT
>TRBV4-2|NA|TRBD1|TRBJ1-5
CASSPGQGLEPQHF
TGTGCCAGCAGCCCAGGACAGGGTTTGGAGCCCCAGCATTTT
>TRBV7-2|NA|NA|TRBJ1-5
CASGQPNQPQHF
TGTGCCAGCGGGCAGCCCAATCAGCCCCAGCATTTT
>TRBV14|NA|NA|TRBJ1-2
CASSQDQAGAGGYTF
TGTGCCAGCAGCCAAGATCAAGCAGGGGCCGGTGGCTACACCTTC
>TRBV7-8|NA|NA|TRBJ2-5
CASARLRGTRETQYF
TGTGCCAGCGCCAGACTCAGGGGAACTAGAGAGACCCAGTACTTC
>TRBV11-2|NA|TRBD2|TRBJ2-5
CASSILAGGPGETQYF
TGTGCCAGCAGCATACTAGCGGGGGGACCCGGGGAGACCCAGTACTTC
>TRBV2|few|NA|TRBJ1-4
CASSGPPQGNEKLFF
TGTGCCAGCAGTGGGCCACCTCAGGGTAATGAAAAACTGTTTTTT
>TRBV5-1|few|TRBD2|TRBJ2-3
CASMGGDLRDTQYF
TGCGCCAGCATGGGGGGGGACCTCAGAGATACGCAGTATTTT
>TRBV27|NA|TRBD2|TRBJ2-5
CASSVGLAGKTQYF
TGTGCCAGCAGCGTTGGACTAGCCGGGAAGACCCAGTACTTC
>TRBV2|NA|NA|TRBJ2-5
CASSEKGAQYF
TGTGCCAGCAGTGAAAAGGGGGCCCAGTACTTC
>TRBV20-1|NA|NA|TRBJ1-5
CSASVQALSNQPQHF
TGCAGTGCTAGTGTCCAGGCTCTCAGCAATCAGCCCCAGCATTTT